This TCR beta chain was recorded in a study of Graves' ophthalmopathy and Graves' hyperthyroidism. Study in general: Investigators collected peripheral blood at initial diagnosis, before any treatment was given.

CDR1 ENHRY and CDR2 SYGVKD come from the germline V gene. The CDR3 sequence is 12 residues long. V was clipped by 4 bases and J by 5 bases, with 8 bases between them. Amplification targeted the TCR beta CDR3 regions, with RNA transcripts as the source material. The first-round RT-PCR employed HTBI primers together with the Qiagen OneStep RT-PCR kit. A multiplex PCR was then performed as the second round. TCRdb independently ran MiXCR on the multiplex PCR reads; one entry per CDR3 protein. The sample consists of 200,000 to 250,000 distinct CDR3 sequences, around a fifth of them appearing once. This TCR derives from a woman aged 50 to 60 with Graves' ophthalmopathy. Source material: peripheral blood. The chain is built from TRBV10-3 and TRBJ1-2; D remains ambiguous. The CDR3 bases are TGTGCCATCAGTGGGCCGCGGTATGGCTACACCTTC. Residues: CAISGPRYGYTF.